The present TCR beta chain was sequenced within a study of neoadjuvant nivolumab and ipilimumab in lung cancer. Findings of the study overall: Pretherapy blood TCR richness correlated positively with resected tumor richness. Resected tumors had greater TCR richness and clonality than uninvolved lung.

V gave up 8 bases and J gave up 0 bases, with 11 bases separating them. This CDR3 is 13 amino acids long. The repertoire was sequenced with immunoSEQ multiplex PCR; TCRdb's copy has only in-frame clones and lacks some. The table has 26,000 or so clones, 83% seen once. Of note for this clone: Its cognate antigen is unknown.

This rearrangement joins TRBV6-7 to TRBJ2-7; D is uncertain. TRBV6-7 is assigned to the ORF class and has an uncertain function. The sequence came from an adult with non-small cell lung cancer. Sequenced here: tumor tissue, sampled after neoadjuvant nivolumab, alone or with ipilimumab, at or shortly before surgery. CDR3 loop: CASGIVSSYEQYF. CDR3 DNA sequence: TGTGCCAGCGGAATCGTGAGCTCCTACGAGCAGTACTTC.